This T cell receptor (beta chain) was identified during a study of blood T cells in healthy people across ages. The authors ran a second PCR of about 7 to 11 cycles using a sample-barcoded 5' primer and a J-beta primer mix. The template-switch adaptor was a 5' adaptor with 12 random nucleotides. It tagged each cDNA molecule. The study obtained at least 2.5 million CDR3-containing paired-end reads from every sample. Each CDR3 protein gets one entry after TCRdb re-called the 5' RACE reads with MiXCR. The sample contains 1.5 million to 2 million distinct CDR3 sequences, roughly 27% of which appear only once. This clonotype was seen ten or more times. This CDR3 has 12 amino acids. Looked up from germline, CDR1 is SQVTM and CDR2 is ANQGSEA. Trimming removed 7 bases from V and 3 bases from J; junction bases left unmatched: 5.

The clonotype originates from a woman in her twenties or thirties in good health. The specimen was blood. The J gene is TRBJ1-2, the V gene TRBV29-1, with 7 bases lining up with TRBD1. CDR3 sequence reads: CSGNRGDYGYTF. CDR3 coding DNA: TGCAGCGGAAACAGGGGTGACTATGGCTACACCTTC.